This TCR beta chain appears in the sequencing data of a study of OX40 agonist ivuxolimab in advanced cancers. Trimming shortened V by 2 bases and J by 0 bases, and 12 bases separated the two germline ends. Germline loops: CDR1 MNHNS, CDR2 SASEGT. This CDR3 has 16 amino acids. The data were produced by immunoSEQ multiplex PCR, yet TCRdb's version contains in-frame clones alone and is incomplete. Among some 46,000 clones listed, around 90% were seen once. The chain links TRBV6-1 to TRBJ2-3; D gene uncertain. The specimen comprised CD4+ or CD8+ T cells sorted from blood, sampled in a trial of the OX40 agonist ivuxolimab. The TCR originated in an adult with an advanced solid tumor such as melanoma, head and neck, liver or kidney cancer. CDR3 nucleotides: TGTGCCAGCAGTGAAAGAGGCAGATATAGCACAGATACGCAGTATTTT. Amino acid sequence: CASSERGRYSTDTQYF.